The 11 T cell receptor beta chains below were found in one sample sequenced in a study of T-cell reconstitution after alpha-beta-depleted transplantation in children. Construction of the TCRbeta library involved unique molecular identifiers. Each CDR3 protein is one row after TCRdb ran MiXCR on the PCR reads. The sample comprises some 290,000 distinct CDR3 sequences, around 20% of which are singletons, and 11% rests with the top ten. Sequenced here: PBMCs, mostly from graft donor cells, sampled 180 days after TCRalphabeta/CD19-depleted stem cell transplant. Receptors were obtained from a male patient aged 10 to 17 who had a stem cell transplant for acute lymphoblastic leukemia, so the T cells may come from the graft donor.

The rearrangement links TRBV19 to TRBJ1-5; the D gene is possibly TRBD1 (6 bases). V was trimmed by 7 bases and J by 9 bases, leaving 19 bases between them. The germline V gene has CDR1 LNHDA and CDR2 SQIVND (reference sequence). This CDR3 region has 14 residues. Here the CDR3 reads CASKGGDGWLPQHF. The CDR3 DNA reads as TGTGCCAGTAAAGGGGGGGACGGTTGGTTGCCCCAGCATTTT.

The rearrangement joins TRBV3-1 to TRBJ2-7; TRBD1 aligns across 8 bases. V was clipped by 1 base and J by 7 bases; unmatched bases: 6. CDR1 and CDR2 from the germline V gene are LGHDT and YNNKEL (reference sequence). CDR3 length equals 14 residues. In DNA, the CDR3 is TGTGCCAGCAGCCAAGCAGGGGGCAACGTTGAGCAGTACTTC. It encodes CASSQAGGNVEQYF.

The rearrangement joins TRBV5-1 to TRBJ2-1; maybe TRBD2 (6 bases). This CDR3 region has 14 residues. Germline CDR1 reads SGHRS; CDR2 reads YFSETQ. The germline V and J ends were trimmed by 2 bases and 6 bases, with 12 bases remaining between them. CDR3 sequence reads: CASSFRREGNEQFF. The CDR3 bases are TGCGCCAGCAGCTTCCGGCGGGAAGGCAATGAGCAGTTCTTC.

This clonotype was observed a handful of times. The J gene is TRBJ1-1, the V gene TRBV5-1; tentatively, D is TRBD1 (5 bases). Trimming stripped 4 bases from V and 6 bases from J, with 10 bases between. The CDR3 covers 12 residues. The germline gives CDR1 SGHRS, CDR2 YFSETQ. This CDR3 is CASSRPGPEAFF. The CDR3 DNA sequence: TGCGCCAGCAGCCGACCGGGACCTGAAGCTTTCTTT.

This chain connects TRBV7-9 to TRBJ2-7; tentatively, D is TRBD1 (6 bases). The CDR3 spans 15 residues. V lost 1 base and J 3 bases, leaving 13 bases between the germline ends. Germline loops: CDR1 SEHNR, CDR2 FQNEAQ (reference sequence). The CDR3 loop is CASSLGLGTLYEQYF. Here the CDR3 DNA reads TGTGCCAGCAGCTTAGGACTCGGGACACTCTACGAGCAGTACTTC. The variable domain in full, completed from reference TRBV7-9 and TRBJ2-7, reads DTGVSQNPRHKITKRGQNVTFRCDPISEHNRLYWYRQTLGQGPEFLTYFQNEAQLEKSRLLSDRFSAERPKGSFSTLEIQRTEQGDSAMYLCASSLGLGTLYEQYFGPGTRLTVT.

This clonotype occurred a few times. J is TRBJ2-5 and V is TRBV5-1, with 13 nucleotides matching TRBD2. The germline V gene has CDR1 SGHRS and CDR2 YFSETQ. Trimming removed 7 bases from V and 9 bases from J; junction bases left unmatched: 30. The CDR3 loop spans 21 amino acids. CDR3 coding DNA: TGCGCCAGCTCCTCCCCGGGCGAGCTTCCTCCGGGACTAGCGGGGTCATTGGCCCAGTACTTC. This gives the protein CASSSPGELPPGLAGSLAQYF.

The CDR3 nucleotides are TGTGCCAGCAGCTTATGGGCAAAGGAGACCCAGTACTTC. It translates to CASSLWAKETQYF. The V and J genes are TRBV7-3 and TRBJ2-5; no clear D. The CDR3 has 13 residues. The V and J ends lost 2 bases and 5 bases respectively, with 9 bases between them. CDR1 and CDR2 from the germline V gene are SGHTA and FQGTGA.

The J gene is TRBJ2-1, the V gene TRBV20-1, with D tentatively TRBD1 (8 bases). The V and J ends lost 7 bases and 8 bases respectively, with 18 bases between them. Germline CDR1 DFQATT, CDR2 SNEGSKA (reference sequence). CDR3 length equals 13 residues. CDR3 sequence (DNA): TGCAGTGTGGTGACAGGGGAGGGTTATGAGCAGTTCTTC. Translating gives CSVVTGEGYEQFF.

This chain connects TRBV7-3 to TRBJ2-7; TRBD2 is a possible D gene (6 bases). Trimming removed 1 base from V and 0 bases from J, with 7 bases in between. Germline lookup yields CDR1 SGHTA and CDR2 FQGTGA. This CDR3 has 14 residues. The CDR3 nucleotides are TGTGCCAGCAGCTTAATAGCGGACTCCTACGAGCAGTACTTC. It yields the protein CASSLIADSYEQYF.

V usage is TRBV12-3 or TRBV12-4 and J usage is TRBJ1-1, with TRBD1 matching 8 bases. The CDR3 contains 16 residues. V lost 1 base and J lost 3; bases outside the gene matches: 7. CDR3 bases: TGTGCCAGCAGTTTAGGTGGGCAGGGGGCGCACACTGAAGCTTTCTTT. This gives the protein CASSLGGQGAHTEAFF.

This chain joins TRBV2 and TRBJ2-2; D remains unclear. V lost 8 bases and J lost 8, with 9 bases in between. This CDR3 spans 11 amino acids. Germline CDR1 and CDR2: SNHLY and FYNNEI. CDR3 amino acids: CASGHLGELFF. As DNA, the CDR3 is TGTGCCAGCGGTCACCTGGGGGAGCTGTTTTTT.